The clone carrying this TCR beta chain has only one observation. This sample is part of a study of blood T cell repertoires in COVID-19. Study-wide background: PBMCs, B-cell-depleted T cells, or T cells were the source of the cDNA or gDNA that made up the material.

Participants had their cohort set by participant-reported clinical history. Libraries were prepared by immunoSEQ multiplex PCR; TCRdb keeps only in-frame clonotypes and omits some of them. This table holds roughly 360,000 clones, about four fifths found once. The sample consisted of PBMCs or T cells enriched from blood (not recorded which). This clonotype was sampled from a woman in her 50s who had recovered from COVID-19.

The DNA of the CDR3 is TGTGCCAGTACTTCCAGGGGACACAATGAGCAGTTCTTC. It codes for CASTSRGHNEQFF. V usage is TRBV19 and J usage is TRBJ2-1; maybe TRBD1 (6 bases). Trimming removed 7 bases at V and 5 bases at J, with 12 bases between. Germline CDR1 is LNHDA and CDR2 is SQIVND (reference sequence). The CDR3 consists of 13 residues.